The entry that follows covers one T cell receptor beta chain sequence. Its binding antigen is unknown. No per-base quality is available; no much larger clone lies one base away. Libraries were built with the immunoSEQ multiplex PCR assay. The table was pulled from immuneACCESS by TCRdb, which kept in-frame rearrangements only. Such tables lose some clones; where checked, under half of the loss comes from unresolved V genes, and the rest has no known cause. This sample lists tens of thousands of clones; about 90% were detected once. The ten largest account for about 0.6% of the sample. These data belong to a study of T cell changes during pregnancy in multiple sclerosis (dated by TCRdb to about 2019). A note on the overall study: Changes in the T cell repertoire over the course of pregnancy were examined in this study in women with multiple sclerosis.

V ends up 4 bases short and J 0 bases short, with an unmatched junction base count of 7. The CDR3 numbers 16 residues from cysteine through phenylalanine. Only the CDR3 DNA is retained, 48 bases long and in frame from the first base. The germline V gene yields MNHNS for CDR1 and SASEGT for CDR2. This clonotype originated in a female donor with multiple sclerosis, enrolled in a pregnancy study. The sequencing here drew on CD4+ T cells from peripheral blood mononuclear cells, taken in the second trimester of pregnancy. The chain employs TRBV6-1 and TRBJ1-2, with 8 bases in between that match TRBD1. The CDR3 protein is CASSVAGGSSNYGYTF. The nucleotide sequence reads as follows: TGTGCCAGCAGTGTGGCAGGGGGCTCCTCTAACTATGGCTACACCTTC.